This TCR beta chain was sequenced in a study of T cells in Graves' hyperthyroidism and ophthalmopathy. Study findings and constraints: In simple terms, a model built on 13 V-J features told ophthalmopathy apart from stable hyperthyroidism. Among thyroid clonotypes expanded above 0.001, most also appeared in blood.

The CDR3 is made up of 16 amino acids. Trimming took off 1 base at V and 3 bases at J, with 13 bases between the two ends. Germline lookup yields CDR1 SGHRS and CDR2 YFSETQ. A word on this clonotype: Its antigen is not identified.

The hyperthyroidism patients had all been newly diagnosed, and their disease duration was under 2 months. Their ages ranged from 18 to 65 years. Criteria for exclusion of patients were uncontrolled infection, other autoimmune disease, pregnancy or lactation. Amplification of TCR beta CDR3 regions used RNA as the template. HTBI primers were employed in a first-round RT-PCR of the TCR CDR3. TCRdb re-analysed the multiplex PCR reads in MiXCR, keeping a single row per CDR3 protein. The sample records approximately 640,000 distinct CDR3 sequences, 17% being singletons. This clonotype was sampled from a man aged 45-65 years with Graves' hyperthyroidism. The chain recombines TRBV5-1 with TRBJ1-4; D gene unclear. Sequenced material: blood. CDR3 sequence reads: CASSLLAGAANEKLFF. In nucleotides, the CDR3 is TGCGCCAGCAGCTTGTTGGCAGGTGCAGCTAATGAAAAACTGTTTTTT.